The 10 T cell receptor beta chains below were found in one sample sequenced in a study of identical twins. TCRdb fed the 5' RACE reads into MiXCR, producing one record per CDR3 protein. The top ten clones hold 1.5% to 2% of a sample with hundreds of thousands of distinct CDR3 sequences, roughly 6% of them seen once. Sequences were obtained from naive T cells sorted from blood. These receptors were collected from a man younger than 35 in good health.

Many counts were recorded for this clonotype. V is TRBV5-1 and J is TRBJ1-1; a weak D match, TRBD1 (6 bases). This CDR3 is built from 12 residues. Germline CDR1 is SGHRS and CDR2 is YFSETQ. V was clipped by 2 bases and J by 7 bases, with 9 bases between them. For the CDR3, the DNA is TGCGCCAGCAGCTTAAACAGGGTTGAAGCTTTCTTT. This sequence encodes CASSLNRVEAFF.

This clonotype was picked up many times. Here the CDR3 DNA reads TGTGCCAGCAGCCCTCTACAGGGGGCGATATTCAATGAGCAGTTCTTC. This codes for CASSPLQGAIFNEQFF. This chain links TRBV12-3 or TRBV12-4 with TRBJ2-1, with TRBD1 identical over 9 bases. The V and J ends lost 6 bases and 6 bases, in that order; junction bases with no gene match: 12. The CDR3 runs to 16 residues.

Remarks on this clonotype: As the CDR3 is not closed by the conserved phenylalanine or tryptophan, this likely results from a read error. V is TRBV19 and J is TRBJ2-4; no definite D call. Looked up from germline, CDR1 is LNHDA and CDR2 is SQIVND (reference sequence). The CDR3 contains 17 residues. The V end lost 2 bases, the J end lost 3 bases, and 17 bases lay between the germline ends. The CDR3 spells CASSIRAVTLGKNIQYS. The CDR3, as DNA: TGTGCCAGTAGTATAAGGGCAGTAACTTTAGGCAAAAACATTCAGTACAGC.

This clonotype has ten or more counts. The J gene is TRBJ2-3, the V gene TRBV12-3 or TRBV12-4; D unresolved. The CDR3 covers 13 residues. V lost 5 bases and J 4 bases, leaving 10 bases between the germline ends. CDR3 sequence reads: CASSHPGPDTQYF. The CDR3 DNA is TGTGCCAGCAGTCACCCGGGCCCAGATACGCAGTATTTT.

This clonotype was detected a few times. The chain recombines TRBV28 with TRBJ2-1; 7 bases line up with TRBD1. This CDR3 is 12 amino acids long. From germline, CDR1 is MDHEN and CDR2 SYDVKM. J was trimmed by 15 bases and V by 6 bases; bases with no gene match: 11. The CDR3 region has the DNA TGTGCCAGCAGGGGGCCCGGGACAGTTGGGTTCTTC. Amino acid sequence: CASRGPGTVGFF.

The chain is built from TRBV5-1 and TRBJ2-5; D might be TRBD2 (6 bases). CDR3 length: 15 residues. Per germline, CDR1 SGHRS and CDR2 YFSETQ. Trimming left V 6 bases short and J 4 bases short, with 19 bases between. In DNA form, the CDR3 reads TGCGCCAGCATCCCCGGAACTAGCCGGCCAGAGACCCAGTACTTC. Amino acids: CASIPGTSRPETQYF. Full variable domain (remainder filled in from reference TRBV5-1 and TRBJ2-5): KAGVTQTPRYLIKTRGQQVTLSCSPISGHRSVSWYQQTPGQGLQFLFEYFSETQRNKGNFPGRFSGRQFSNSRSEMNVSTLELGDSALYLCASIPGTSRPETQYFGPGTRLLVL.

This clonotype was seen ten or more times. The chain links TRBV10-3 to TRBJ2-3, with 7 bases lining up with TRBD1. Germline CDR1 reads ENHRY; CDR2 reads SYGVKD. V was clipped by 6 bases and J by 4 bases; unmatched bases: 10. The CDR3 is made up of 15 amino acids. This CDR3 is CAIRQGLASADTQYF. In nucleotides, the CDR3 is TGTGCCATCAGACAGGGGCTGGCTAGTGCAGATACGCAGTATTTT.

The table lists this clonotype with many counts. The chain recombines TRBV12-3 or TRBV12-4 with TRBJ2-1; 11 nucleotides line up with TRBD1. V trimming: 6 bases; J trimming: 7 bases; junction bases outside the gene matches: 8. The CDR3 loop spans 15 amino acids. For the CDR3, the DNA is TGTGCCAGCAGGTCCCCCGGGACAGGGGGAAATGAGCAGTTCTTC. Its translation: CASRSPGTGGNEQFF.

The gene calls are TRBV20-1 and TRBJ2-5; D is tentatively TRBD1 or TRBD2 (6 bases each). Per the germline V gene, CDR1 is DFQATT and CDR2 is SNEGSKA (reference sequence). V was shortened by 6 bases and J by 7 bases, with 24 bases between the two germline ends. CDR3 size: 15 residues. CDR3 region: CSAPRRGMWESTQYF. DNA of the CDR3: TGCAGTGCACCCCGGAGGGGGATGTGGGAATCGACCCAGTACTTC.

The chain has TRBV4-2 and TRBJ2-1; either TRBD1 or TRBD2 may fit D (5 bases each). V was cut by 0 bases and J by 5 bases, with 8 bases left in between. Germline V gene data show CDR1 as LGHNA and CDR2 as YNFKEQ. This CDR3 is 14 amino acids long. CDR3 amino acids: CASSQDGTNNEQFF. In nucleotides, the CDR3 is TGTGCCAGCAGCCAAGACGGGACGAACAATGAGCAGTTCTTC.